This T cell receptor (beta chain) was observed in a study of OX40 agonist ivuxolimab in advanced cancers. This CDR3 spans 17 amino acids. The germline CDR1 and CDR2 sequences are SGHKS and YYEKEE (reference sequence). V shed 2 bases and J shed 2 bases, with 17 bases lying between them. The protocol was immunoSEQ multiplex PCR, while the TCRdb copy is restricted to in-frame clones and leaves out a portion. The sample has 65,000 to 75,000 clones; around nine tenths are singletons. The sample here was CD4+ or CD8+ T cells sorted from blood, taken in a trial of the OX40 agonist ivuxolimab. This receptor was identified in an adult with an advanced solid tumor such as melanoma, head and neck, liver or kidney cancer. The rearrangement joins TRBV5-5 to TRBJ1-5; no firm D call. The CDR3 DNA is TGTGCCAGCAGCTTTGATCAGTCGGGATCGGGCAATCAGCCCCAGCATTTT. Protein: CASSFDQSGSGNQPQHF.